Following are 5 T cell receptor beta chains from one sample sequenced in a study of molecular identifiers for immune sequencing clone quantification. TCRdb re-derived calls from the PCR reads in MiXCR, one entry per CDR3 protein. The table shows approximately 630,000 distinct CDR3 sequences, with roughly 23% occurring only once. Material for sequencing was naive CD8+ T cells from blood, with Jurkat cell RNA spiked in. Subset of the sample: FACS-sorted CD8+CD4-CCR7+CD45RA+ naive T cells. Source of these receptors: a human donor in good health. Some libraries in this study had Jurkat cell RNA spiked in.

Comments on this clonotype: The CDR3 end shows no conserved phenylalanine or tryptophan, and so a read error is likely. The V gene is TRBV7-6, the J gene TRBJ2-7; weak D call: TRBD1 (6 bases). The length of the CDR3 is 14 residues. CDR1 and CDR2 (germline): SGHVS, FNYEAQ. Trimming stripped 5 bases from V and 4 bases from J, with 15 bases between. Here the CDR3 reads CASSPHQGSYEQYY. The CDR3 DNA follows: TGTGCCAGCAGCCCTCATCAGGGGTCGTACGAGCAGTACTAC.

DNA of the CDR3: TGTGCCAGCAGCTGGACTAGCGCAGGAACCTACAATGAGCAGTTCTTC. This translates into CASSWTSAGTYNEQFF. The genes are TRBV7-6 and TRBJ2-1, with 9 nucleotides matching TRBD2. The CDR3 is made up of 16 amino acids. Germline-derived CDR1 and CDR2 are SGHVS and FNYEAQ. V was clipped by 4 bases and J by 2 bases; unmatched bases: 6.

The chain joins TRBV4-2 to TRBJ1-1, with D perhaps matching TRBD1 (5 bases). This CDR3 comprises 15 residues. Germline loops: CDR1 LGHNA, CDR2 YNFKEQ. The V end was cut by 2 bases, the J end by 3 bases, with 13 bases between. The CDR3 loop reads CASSQRGRADTEAFF. CDR3 coding DNA: TGTGCCAGCAGCCAAAGGGGCAGGGCGGACACTGAAGCTTTCTTT.

This clonotype was recorded at least ten times. V gene TRBV7-2 combines with J gene TRBJ2-3; TRBD2 matches at 9 bases. Germline trimming cut 4 bases from V and 1 base from J; bases unmatched to any gene: 15. The CDR3 is 19 amino acids. Germline assignment: CDR1 SGHTA and CDR2 FQGNSA. The CDR3: CASSSPWGVASGGTDTQYF. Here the CDR3 DNA reads TGTGCCAGCAGCTCACCCTGGGGGGTGGCTAGCGGGGGCACAGATACGCAGTATTTT.

This clonotype has a count of ten or more. V usage is TRBV27 and J usage is TRBJ2-5, with D hard to call. Looked up from germline, CDR1 is MNHEY and CDR2 is SMNVEV (reference sequence). Trimming pared 3 bases from V and 4 bases from J, leaving 9 bases between. This CDR3 region has 13 residues. The CDR3 coding sequence is TGTGCCAGCAGTTTGATCTACGGAGAGACCCAGTACTTC. Its protein is CASSLIYGETQYF.